This record looks at one T cell receptor beta chain sequence and its context. With 4 bases clipped from V and 6 bases from J, the junction kept 8 bases outside the gene matches. The CDR3 runs to 15 residues. Germline CDR1 reads SGHDN; CDR2 reads FVKESK. The data derive from a study of blood T cell repertoires in COVID-19. Data came from immunoSEQ multiplex PCR; TCRdb stores just in-frame clones and leaves some out. The sample includes roughly 80,000 clones, around 77% seen only once; the top ten take around 9.4%. The chain is built from TRBV14 and TRBJ2-7; 11 bases match TRBD1. The TCR comes from a human donor in a cohort sampled during active COVID-19. Sequencing input: peripheral blood. The CDR3: CASSLRTGGFGEQYF. The CDR3 bases are TGTGCCAGCAGCCTACGGACAGGGGGCTTTGGCGAGCAGTACTTC. The variable domain in full, with the rest retrieved from reference TRBV14 and TRBJ2-7, is EAGVTQFPSHSVIEKGQTVTLRCDPISGHDNLYWYRRVMGKEIKFLLHFVKESKQDESGMPNNRFLAERTGGTYSTLKVQPAELEDSGVYFCASSLRTGGFGEQYFGPGTRLTVT.